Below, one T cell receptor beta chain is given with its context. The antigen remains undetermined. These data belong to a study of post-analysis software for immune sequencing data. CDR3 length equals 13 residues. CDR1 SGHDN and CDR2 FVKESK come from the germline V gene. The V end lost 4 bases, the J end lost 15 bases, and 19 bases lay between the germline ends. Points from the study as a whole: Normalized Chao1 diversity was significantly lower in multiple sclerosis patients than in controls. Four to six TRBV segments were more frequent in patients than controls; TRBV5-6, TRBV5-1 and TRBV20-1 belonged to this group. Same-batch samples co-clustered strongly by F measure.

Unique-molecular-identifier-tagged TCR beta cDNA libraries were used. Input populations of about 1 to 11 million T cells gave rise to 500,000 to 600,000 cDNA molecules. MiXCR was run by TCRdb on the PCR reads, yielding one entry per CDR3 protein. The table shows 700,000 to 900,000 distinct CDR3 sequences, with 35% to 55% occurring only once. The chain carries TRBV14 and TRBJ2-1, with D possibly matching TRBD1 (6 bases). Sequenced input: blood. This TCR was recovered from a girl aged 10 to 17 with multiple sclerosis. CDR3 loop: CASSPYAKQGVFF. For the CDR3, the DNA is TGTGCCAGCAGCCCTTACGCGAAACAGGGAGTGTTCTTC.